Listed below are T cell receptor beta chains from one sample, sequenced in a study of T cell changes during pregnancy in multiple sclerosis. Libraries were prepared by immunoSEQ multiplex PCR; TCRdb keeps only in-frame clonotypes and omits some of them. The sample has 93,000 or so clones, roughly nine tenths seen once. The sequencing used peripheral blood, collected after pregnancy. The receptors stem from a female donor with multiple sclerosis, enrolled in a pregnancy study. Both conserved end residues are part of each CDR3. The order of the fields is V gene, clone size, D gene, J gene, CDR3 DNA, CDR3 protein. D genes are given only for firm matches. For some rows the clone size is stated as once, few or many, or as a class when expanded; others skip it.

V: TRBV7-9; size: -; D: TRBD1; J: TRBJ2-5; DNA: TGTGCCACCAACCCGGAGGACAGGGCATTTTACGGGGAGACCCAGTACTTC; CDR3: CATNPEDRAFYGETQYF
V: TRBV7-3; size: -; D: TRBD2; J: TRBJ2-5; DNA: TGTGCCAGCAGCCCCGGGACTAGCGCTGTAGAGACCCAGTACTTC; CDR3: CASSPGTSAVETQYF
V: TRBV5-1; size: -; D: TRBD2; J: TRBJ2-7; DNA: TGCGCCAGCAGCTTTTCTAGCGGGAGCTCCTACGAGCAGTACTTC; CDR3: CASSFSSGSSYEQYF
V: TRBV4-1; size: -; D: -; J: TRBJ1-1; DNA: TGCGCCAGCAGCCAAGTGGAGGCAACTGAAGCTTTCTTT; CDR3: CASSQVEATEAFF
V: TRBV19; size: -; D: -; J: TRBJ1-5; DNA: TGTGCCAGTAGTATCGGGGGGACCCAAGGTCGGAATCAGCCCCAGCATTTT; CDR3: CASSIGGTQGRNQPQHF
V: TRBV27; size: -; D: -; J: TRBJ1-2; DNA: TGTGCCAGCAGTCCTCAGACGGGTGGCTACACCTTC; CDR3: CASSPQTGGYTF
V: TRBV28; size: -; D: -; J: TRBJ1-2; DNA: TGTGCCAGCAGTATCCCCCATCCCTATGGCTACACCTTC; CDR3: CASSIPHPYGYTF
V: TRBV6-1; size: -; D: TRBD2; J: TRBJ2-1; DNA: TGTGCCACCGGGACTAGCGGGATCCTTGAGCAGTTCTTC; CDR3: CATGTSGILEQFF
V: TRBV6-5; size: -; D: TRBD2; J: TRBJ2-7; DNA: TGTGCCAGCAGTCTTACTAGCGGGAGTTACTACGAGCAGTACTTC; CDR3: CASSLTSGSYYEQYF
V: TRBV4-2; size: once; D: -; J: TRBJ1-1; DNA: TGTGCCAGCAGCCAAGATATGGCCACTGAAGCTTTCTTT; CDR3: CASSQDMATEAFF
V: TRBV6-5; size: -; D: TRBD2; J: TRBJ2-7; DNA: TGTGCCAGCAGTTACGGGGCGGGGGGGCGGCACGAGCAGTACTTC; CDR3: CASSYGAGGRHEQYF
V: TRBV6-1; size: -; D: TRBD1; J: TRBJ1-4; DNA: TGTGCCAGCAGTGAAGAGGGACAGGGGGGAATGGGAAAACTGTTTTTT; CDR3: CASSEEGQGGMGKLFF
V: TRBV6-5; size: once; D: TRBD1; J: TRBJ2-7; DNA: TGTGCCAGCAGTTACGCTCCGGGACAGGGGGCTAGGGAGCAGTACTTC; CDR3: CASSYAPGQGAREQYF
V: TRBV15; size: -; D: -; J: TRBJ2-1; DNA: TGTGCCACCAGCAGAGATATGCCAGACAATGAGCAGTTCTTC; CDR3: CATSRDMPDNEQFF
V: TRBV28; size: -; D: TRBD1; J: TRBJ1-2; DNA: TGTGCCAGCAGTCTCACCCCGGGGACAGCGTCGGGCTACACCTTC; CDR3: CASSLTPGTASGYTF
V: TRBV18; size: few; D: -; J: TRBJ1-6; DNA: TGTGCCAGCTCACTAGGACGGCCGGGAGGTTCACCCCTCCACTTT; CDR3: CASSLGRPGGSPLHF